Below are 26 T cell receptor beta chains sequenced from a single sample in a study of blood T cell repertoires in COVID-19. Only in-frame clones appear in the TCRdb table, and some are missing; sequencing was by immunoSEQ multiplex PCR. The sample has around 200,000 clones, around 83% seen once. The sample was peripheral blood. These TCRs come from a man aged 50-59 years with active or convalescent COVID-19.

The chain combines TRBV6-2 or TRBV6-3 with TRBJ1-2; D might be TRBD1 (5 bases). CDR1 and CDR2 from the germline V gene are MNHEY and SVGEGT. There are 13 residues in the CDR3. Trimming removed 2 bases from V and 8 bases from J, with 12 bases in between. The CDR3 nucleotides read TGTGCCAGCAGTTACCGAGAGTGGGGCGGCTACACCTTC. Its translation: CASSYREWGGYTF.

The CDR3 sequence: CASSEGQGTTASTDTQYF. CDR3 coding DNA: TGTGCCAGCAGCGAAGGACAGGGGACAACAGCCAGCACAGATACGCAGTATTTT. The rearrangement links TRBV9 to TRBJ2-3; 9 bases agree with TRBD1. With V trimmed by 3 bases and J by 0 bases, 11 bases remained unmatched. CDR3 length: 18 amino acids. Germline V gene sequence: CDR1 SGDLS, CDR2 YYNGEE.

V and J are TRBV10-3 and TRBJ2-1; 11 bases are shared with TRBD2. Germline V gene data show CDR1 as ENHRY and CDR2 as SYGVKD. The CDR3 consists of 15 residues. J lost 2 bases, V lost 3 bases, and 0 bases had no gene match. The CDR3 reads CAISDSGGAYNEQFF. The CDR3 DNA follows: TGTGCCATCAGTGATAGCGGGGGGGCCTACAATGAGCAGTTCTTC.

The rearrangement uses TRBV3-1 (or the pseudogene TRBV3-2) and TRBJ2-7; the match to TRBD2 covers 11 bases. After removal of 3 bases from V and 2 bases from J, the junction contained 0 bases not matched to a gene. Germline V gene data show CDR1 as LGHDT and CDR2 as YNNKEL (reference sequence). This CDR3 is built from 14 residues. CDR3 sequence: CASSQTSGTYEQYF. The DNA of the CDR3 is TGTGCCAGCAGCCAGACTAGCGGGACCTACGAGCAGTACTTC.

The chain uses TRBV5-1 and TRBJ1-2, with a tentative D call TRBD1 (5 bases). Germline lookup yields CDR1 SGHRS and CDR2 YFSETQ. V lost 2 bases and J lost 2, with 19 bases in between. This CDR3 comprises 17 residues. CDR3 DNA: TGCGCCAGCAGCTTTTCCCTGCTGGGGGGGTACAACTATGGCTACACCTTC. It codes for CASSFSLLGGYNYGYTF.

V gene TRBV7-2 combines with J gene TRBJ2-6, with D possibly matching TRBD1 (5 bases). Germline CDR1 and CDR2: SGHTA and FQGNSA. With 1 base removed from V and 2 bases from J, the gap between germline ends came to 12 bases. The CDR3 is made up of 17 amino acids. Written as DNA, the CDR3 is TGTGCCAGCAGCTTAGTGCAGGGTCTAACTGGGGCCAACGTCCTGACTTTC. Its translation is CASSLVQGLTGANVLTF. The variable domain in full, completed from reference TRBV7-2 and TRBJ2-6, reads GAGVSQSPSNKVTEKGKDVELRCDPISGHTALYWYRQSLGQGLEFLIYFQGNSAPDKSGLPSDRFSAERTGGSVSTLTIQRTQQEDSAVYLCASSLVQGLTGANVLTFGAGSRLTVL.

The chain employs TRBV27 and TRBJ1-5, with D perhaps matching TRBD1 (5 bases). Germline V gene lookup returns CDR1 MNHEY and CDR2 SMNVEV (reference sequence). The CDR3 contains 14 residues. V lost 3 bases to trimming and J lost 6 bases, with 12 bases between them. The CDR3 is CASSLFWGGQPQHF. The DNA of the CDR3 is TGTGCCAGCAGTTTGTTCTGGGGGGGTCAGCCCCAGCATTTT.

The CDR3 spells CASKTGRADTEAFF. CDR3 in DNA: TGTGCCAGCAAGACCGGGCGGGCCGACACTGAAGCTTTCTTT. The chain recombines TRBV7-9 with TRBJ1-1, with unresolved D. Germline CDR1 SEHNR, CDR2 FQNEAQ (reference sequence). This CDR3 is 14 amino acids long. The V gene lost 7 bases and the J gene lost 3 bases, with 15 bases spanning the gap. The whole variable domain, filled in from reference TRBV7-9 and TRBJ1-1, reads DTGVSQNPRHKITKRGQNVTFRCDPISEHNRLYWYRQTLGQGPEFLTYFQNEAQLEKSRLLSDRFSAERPKGSFSTLEIQRTEQGDSAMYLCASKTGRADTEAFFGQGTRLTVV.

The CDR3: CASSWVDRNYGYTF. The CDR3 region has the DNA TGTGCCAGCAGCTGGGTGGACAGGAACTATGGCTACACCTTC. The chain combines TRBV11-3 with TRBJ1-2, with 7 bases aligning to TRBD1. Germline CDR1 is SGHNT and CDR2 is YENEEA. The CDR3 is 14 amino acids. J was trimmed by 2 bases and V by 4 bases; bases with no gene match: 4.

Comment on this clone: The sample has other DNA sequences that encode this CDR3 too. J is TRBJ2-6 and V is TRBV30; 9 nucleotides match TRBD1. CDR3 length: 18 residues. Germline trimming cut 2 bases from V and 0 bases from J; bases unmatched to any gene: 8. Germline CDR1 and CDR2: GTSNPN and SVGIG (reference sequence). CDR3 residues: CAWSSRPGQGSGANVLTF. The CDR3 region has the DNA TGTGCCTGGAGTTCCCGGCCGGGACAGGGCTCTGGGGCCAACGTCCTGACTTTC.

This clone was detected a few times. The V and J genes are TRBV5-1 and TRBJ2-2, with TRBD2 matching 7 bases. This CDR3 has 16 amino acids. Germline V lookup: CDR1 SGHRS, CDR2 YFSETQ. The J segment lost 5 bases and the V segment lost 0 bases, leaving 7 bases of the junction unmatched. The CDR3 region has the DNA TGCGCCAGCAGCTTGGATGGGAGGGCCGAAACCGGGGAGCTGTTTTTT. Translation: CASSLDGRAETGELFF.

This chain uses TRBV4-1 with TRBJ2-3; D is undetermined. Germline values: CDR1 MGHRA, CDR2 YSYEKL. The V gene lost 0 bases and the J gene lost 4 bases, with 14 bases spanning the gap. This CDR3 is built from 16 residues. For the CDR3, the DNA is TGCGCCAGCAGCCAAGAAAAGATAGCCATCGCAGATACGCAGTATTTT. This sequence encodes CASSQEKIAIADTQYF.

This rearrangement joins TRBV9 to TRBJ2-5; no clear D. The germline V gene encodes CDR1 SGDLS and CDR2 YYNGEE. The CDR3 sequence is 15 residues long. Trimming removed 0 bases at V and 7 bases at J, with 16 bases between. CDR3: CASSVDSSYRGTQYF. The CDR3 coding sequence is TGTGCCAGCAGCGTAGATTCATCCTACCGCGGGACCCAGTACTTC.

V and J are TRBV27 and TRBJ2-7; D is possibly TRBD2 (6 bases). CDR3 length equals 15 residues. V lost 0 bases, J lost 2 bases, and 11 bases lay in between. Germline CDR1 MNHEY, CDR2 SMNVEV (reference sequence). The CDR3 coding sequence is TGTGCCAGCAGTTTATCCTCTAGCGCCGCCTACGAGCAGTACTTC. Amino acids: CASSLSSSAAYEQYF.

This chain connects TRBV5-4 to TRBJ1-5, with 9 positions matching TRBD1. The junction had 9 bases not matched to a gene; V was cut back by 4 bases and J by 4 bases. Germline-derived CDR1 and CDR2 are SGHNT and YYREEE (reference sequence). The CDR3 loop spans 16 amino acids. CDR3 region: CASSDDGTGPNQPQHF. The CDR3 nucleotides are TGTGCCAGCAGCGATGATGGGACAGGGCCTAATCAGCCCCAGCATTTT.

The chain carries TRBV7-8 and TRBJ2-3; possibly TRBD2 for D (5 bases). The CDR3 has 16 amino acids. Germline assignment: CDR1 SGHVS and CDR2 FQNEAQ. The V end was cut by 5 bases, the J end by 7 bases, with 22 bases between. The DNA of the CDR3 is TGTGCCAGCAGCCTGCCGGAGGTGGCGGAGACTTATACGCAGTATTTT. Protein sequence: CASSLPEVAETYTQYF.

The genes are TRBV28 and TRBJ1-5; 9 nucleotides agree with TRBD1. Germline V CDR1 and CDR2: MDHEN, SYDVKM. Trimming at V came to 5 bases and at J to 3 bases, leaving 5 bases not matched to a gene. This CDR3 region has 15 residues. CDR3 sequence reads: CASSPGTGNNQPQHF. The DNA for the CDR3 is TGTGCCAGCAGTCCCGGGACAGGGAACAATCAGCCCCAGCATTTT.

The genes are TRBV6-5 and TRBJ2-1; 9 bases are a match to TRBD1. The germline gives CDR1 MNHEY, CDR2 SVGAGI. With 6 bases clipped from V and 7 bases from J, the junction kept 10 bases outside the gene matches. The CDR3 is made up of 15 amino acids. DNA of the CDR3: TGTGCCAGCAGCCCGGGACAGGGAGGCGGGAATGAGCAGTTCTTC. Its translation is CASSPGQGGGNEQFF.

The chain recombines TRBV3-1 (or the pseudogene TRBV3-2) with TRBJ2-7; maybe TRBD1 (6 bases). From germline, CDR1 is LGHDT and CDR2 YNNKEL (reference sequence). This CDR3 is 14 amino acids long. The V and J ends lost 0 bases and 2 bases respectively, with 8 bases between them. The DNA for the CDR3 is TGTGCCAGCAGCCAAGAGGGGGACACCTACGAGCAGTACTTC. It translates to CASSQEGDTYEQYF.

The CDR3 loop reads CASKPQGVHMNTEAFF. The CDR3 bases are TGTGCCAGTAAACCTCAGGGGGTCCACATGAACACTGAAGCTTTCTTT. The chain combines TRBV19 with TRBJ1-1; 7 nucleotides line up with TRBD1. The germline CDR1 and CDR2 sequences are LNHDA and SQIVND (reference sequence). CDR3 size: 16 residues. With V trimmed by 7 bases and J by 0 bases, 11 bases remained unmatched.

This sequence joins TRBV14 and TRBJ1-6; D might be TRBD1 (6 bases). V dropped 3 bases and J dropped 6 bases, with 12 bases sitting between them. This CDR3 contains 15 residues. Per the germline V gene, CDR1 is SGHDN and CDR2 is FVKESK. DNA of the CDR3: TGTGCCAGCAGCCAGGCGAGGACAGTTAATTCACCCCTCCACTTT. Translation gives CASSQARTVNSPLHF. Full variable domain (rest looked up from reference TRBV14 and TRBJ1-6): EAGVTQFPSHSVIEKGQTVTLRCDPISGHDNLYWYRRVMGKEIKFLLHFVKESKQDESGMPNNRFLAERTGGTYSTLKVQPAELEDSGVYFCASSQARTVNSPLHFGNGTRLTVT.

This clone was found a few times. This chain uses TRBV5-1 with TRBJ1-1, with D possibly TRBD1 on 5 matching bases. This CDR3 has 15 residues. Germline CDR1 is SGHRS and CDR2 is YFSETQ. V was shortened by 4 bases and J by 4 bases, with 17 bases between the two germline ends. This CDR3 is CASSPPTGLGTEAFF. The CDR3 bases are TGCGCCAGCAGCCCACCAACAGGATTGGGCACTGAAGCTTTCTTT.

This chain uses TRBV5-1 with TRBJ1-1, with D possibly being TRBD1 (6 bases). The germline V gene encodes CDR1 SGHRS and CDR2 YFSETQ. Trimming took 2 bases from V and 5 from J, leaving 28 bases between them. The CDR3 length is 19 residues. The CDR3 loop reads CASSFLPPDRSPRGTEAFF. The CDR3 nucleotides read TGCGCCAGCAGCTTTCTACCACCAGACAGGTCCCCGCGGGGGACTGAAGCTTTCTTT.

The rearrangement joins TRBV18 to TRBJ1-1; no definite D call. The CDR3 consists of 11 residues. Germline loops: CDR1 KGHSH, CDR2 LQKENI. Trimming pared 3 bases from V and 10 bases from J, leaving 9 bases between. CDR3 amino acids: CASSPKTGAFF. In nucleotides, the CDR3 is TGTGCCAGCTCACCCAAGACGGGAGCTTTCTTT. Looking up the rest from reference TRBV18 and TRBJ1-1 gives the full variable domain: NAGVMQNPRHLVRRRGQEARLRCSPMKGHSHVYWYRQLPEEGLKFMVYLQKENIIDESGMPKERFSAEFPKEGPSILRIQQVVRGDSAAYFCASSPKTGAFFGQGTRLTVV.

This chain links TRBV6-5 with TRBJ2-1; TRBD1 might be the D (5 bases). Germline V lookup: CDR1 MNHEY, CDR2 SVGAGI. Trimming cost V 0 bases and J 9 bases, with 9 bases left between them. CDR3 length equals 13 residues. CDR3 protein: CASSYSRGTEQFF. DNA for the CDR3: TGTGCCAGCAGTTACTCTAGGGGCACTGAGCAGTTCTTC.

The chain couples TRBV5-1 to TRBJ2-7; D is possibly TRBD1 (5 bases). CDR3 length: 13 residues. The germline V and J ends were trimmed by 2 bases and 2 bases, with 8 bases remaining between them. Germline CDR1 SGHRS, CDR2 YFSETQ. The CDR3 protein is CASSFRVTYEQYF. The CDR3 DNA is TGCGCCAGCAGCTTCAGGGTTACCTACGAGCAGTACTTC.